This TCR beta chain was documented in a study of T cell repertoires in cytomegalovirus infection. In the study overall: Recently identified HLA-C-restricted and well-studied HLA-B-restricted CMV epitopes were used. Through public TCR beta signatures, both CMV infection and matching HLA type were indicated.

The germline CDR1 and CDR2 sequences are MNHEY and SVGEGT. This CDR3 comprises 13 residues. The V gene lost 2 bases and the J gene lost 5 bases, with 10 bases spanning the gap. MiXCR was run by TCRdb on the reads, yielding one entry per CDR3 protein. Of approximately 730,000 distinct CDR3 sequences in the sample, around a third were seen once. Notes on this clonotype: As yet, its antigen is unknown.

V gene TRBV6-2 or TRBV6-3 combines with J gene TRBJ2-7; D may correspond to TRBD1 or TRBD2 (5 bases each). The sequence was obtained from a human donor in good health (CMV status not recorded). Some clones in this sample may be carry-over from other donors' samples. The sample was cultured PBMCs, taken from culture after CMV antigen stimulation. CDR3 in DNA: TGTGCCAGCAGTTACACCGGGACCGACGAGCAGTACTTC. This encodes CASSYTGTDEQYF.